These 21 T cell receptor beta chains were sequenced from one sample in a study of T cell changes during pregnancy in multiple sclerosis. The data were produced by immunoSEQ multiplex PCR, yet TCRdb's version contains in-frame clones alone and is incomplete. Here the sample spans roughly 40,000 clones, roughly 92% being singletons. Source: CD4+ T cells from peripheral blood mononuclear cells, taken in the first trimester of pregnancy. The source of these receptors is a female donor with multiple sclerosis, enrolled in a pregnancy study.

The chain carries TRBV28 and TRBJ2-7; D is unresolved. Germline V CDR1 and CDR2: MDHEN, SYDVKM. The CDR3 is 14 residues long. The germline V and J ends were trimmed by 2 bases and 2 bases, with 10 bases remaining between them. CDR3 bases: TGTGCCAGCAGTTTAGCGGCCCCTCCCTACGAGCAGTACTTC. This sequence encodes CASSLAAPPYEQYF.

This clone appeared a single time. The V and J genes are TRBV6-1 and TRBJ2-2, with D possibly matching TRBD2 (6 bases). CDR1 and CDR2 (germline): MNHNS, SASEGT. This CDR3 region has 15 residues. With 8 bases removed from V and 0 bases from J, the gap between germline ends came to 13 bases. CDR3 region: CASREQSTNTGELFF. In DNA form, the CDR3 reads TGTGCCAGCCGGGAGCAAAGTACGAACACCGGGGAGCTGTTTTTT.

V is TRBV5-1 and J is TRBJ2-7, with 9 bases matching TRBD2. This CDR3 region has 14 residues. The V and J ends lost 2 bases and 3 bases, in that order; junction bases with no gene match: 3. Germline lookup yields CDR1 SGHRS and CDR2 YFSETQ. The CDR3 loop is CASSLLAGDYEQYF. CDR3 coding DNA: TGCGCCAGCAGCTTATTAGCGGGGGACTACGAGCAGTACTTC.

CDR3 protein: CASSPQTGTLSTEQYF. As DNA, the CDR3 is TGTGCCAGCAGCCCACAAACAGGGACATTATCTACCGAGCAGTACTTC. The chain combines TRBV14 with TRBJ2-7; a weak D match, TRBD1 (6 bases). The germline V gene encodes CDR1 SGHDN and CDR2 FVKESK. The CDR3 sequence is 16 residues long. Trimming pared 4 bases from V and 6 bases from J, leaving 22 bases between.

The rearrangement joins TRBV28 to TRBJ2-3, with 13 bases fitting TRBD2. The germline V gene has CDR1 MDHEN and CDR2 SYDVKM. The trim removed 6 bases at V and 3 bases at J, leaving 6 bases unmatched. The CDR3 loop spans 16 amino acids. The CDR3 sequence is CASSLRLAGGTDTQYF. CDR3 in DNA: TGTGCCAGCAGCTTGAGACTAGCGGGAGGTACAGATACGCAGTATTTT.

The CDR3 DNA sequence: TGTGCCAGCAGCTTACGAATTCAGCGGGAAACAGATACGCAGTATTTT. This sequence encodes CASSLRIQRETDTQYF. The chain joins TRBV13 to TRBJ2-3; the match to TRBD2 covers 7 bases. Trimming took 2 bases from V and 3 from J; bases not matched to a gene: 8. The CDR3 totals 16 residues. Germline CDR1 and CDR2: PRHDT and FYEKMQ (reference sequence).

The chain couples TRBV5-6 to TRBJ2-5, with D possibly matching TRBD2 (6 bases). V was shortened by 3 bases and J by 2 bases, with 20 bases between the two germline ends. The CDR3 is made up of 17 amino acids. Germline CDR1 and CDR2: SGHDT and YYEEEE. The CDR3 protein is CASSSRDSLARQETQYF. The DNA for the CDR3 is TGTGCCAGCAGCTCGCGGGACTCCCTCGCCCGACAAGAGACCCAGTACTTC.

J is TRBJ1-1 and V is TRBV2; no clear D. The CDR3 extends over 14 amino acids. V was pared by 5 bases and J by 6 bases, with 16 bases between. Germline loops: CDR1 SNHLY, CDR2 FYNNEI. CDR3 nucleotide sequence: TGTGCCAGCAGTCCGAGAAGCACGGGAGCTGAAGCTTTCTTT. This encodes CASSPRSTGAEAFF.

The J gene is TRBJ2-7, the V gene TRBV28; 9 bases match TRBD2. This CDR3 comprises 17 residues. Germline values: CDR1 MDHEN, CDR2 SYDVKM. Unmatched junction bases numbered 12, after V lost 2 bases and J lost 4 bases. The CDR3 is CASSLVVGSGSIYEQYF. The CDR3 DNA follows: TGTGCCAGCAGTTTAGTCGTGGGTAGCGGGAGTATTTACGAGCAGTACTTC.

A note on this clone: This CDR3 is also generated by other DNA sequences in the sample. The chain has TRBV15 and TRBJ2-1; no reliable D call. CDR3 length: 13 amino acids. Trimming removed 0 bases from V and 7 bases from J, with 7 bases in between. Germline V gives CDR1 LNHNV, CDR2 YYDKDF (reference sequence). The CDR3 DNA is TGTGCCACCAGCAGAGATCTCGGGAATGAGCAGTTCTTC. This gives the protein CATSRDLGNEQFF.

In DNA form, the CDR3 reads TGTGCCAGCAGCATAAAGAAGGTAAGCGCCCTCTCCTACAATGAGCAGTTCTTC. Residues: CASSIKKVSALSYNEQFF. This chain connects TRBV21-1 to TRBJ2-1; the listed D gene, TRBD2, was not tested against the DNA. TRBV21-1 corresponds to a pseudogene. The CDR3 spans 18 residues.

The chain is built from TRBV6-1 and TRBJ1-4, with D possibly matching TRBD1 (5 bases). From germline, CDR1 is MNHNS and CDR2 SASEGT. CDR3 size: 13 residues. V was clipped by 5 bases and J by 5 bases, with 9 bases between them. The CDR3 loop is CASSRTWNEKLFF. Here the CDR3 DNA reads TGTGCCAGCAGTCGGACATGGAATGAAAAACTGTTTTTT.

In its sample, this clone ranks as medium-sized (0.01 to 0.1%). This chain joins TRBV5-4 and TRBJ2-5; tentative D call: TRBD2 (6 bases). The V gene's germline CDR1 is SGHNT and CDR2 YYREEE (reference sequence). Trimming pared 3 bases from V and 2 bases from J, leaving 14 bases between. The CDR3 runs 15 residues. The chain's CDR3 is CASSWDGTRQETQYF. In nucleotides, the CDR3 is TGTGCCAGCAGCTGGGACGGGACTCGACAAGAGACCCAGTACTTC.

The chain recombines TRBV5-1 with TRBJ2-3, with 9 bases that match TRBD2. CDR1 SGHRS and CDR2 YFSETQ come from the germline V gene. The trim removed 0 bases at V and 1 base at J, leaving 12 bases unmatched. CDR3 length: 19 amino acids. Written as DNA, the CDR3 is TGCGCCAGCAGCTTGGAATTGGCGGGAGGGCCCGGGGGCACAGATACGCAGTATTTT. Protein: CASSLELAGGPGGTDTQYF. Full variable domain (remainder filled in from reference TRBV5-1 and TRBJ2-3): KAGVTQTPRYLIKTRGQQVTLSCSPISGHRSVSWYQQTPGQGLQFLFEYFSETQRNKGNFPGRFSGRQFSNSRSEMNVSTLELGDSALYLCASSLELAGGPGGTDTQYFGPGTRLTVL.

This rearrangement joins TRBV7-8 to TRBJ1-1; tentatively, D is TRBD1 (5 bases). V was clipped by 1 base and J by 8 bases, with 14 bases between them. CDR3 length: 14 amino acids. Germline-derived CDR1 and CDR2 are SGHVS and FQNEAQ. CDR3 bases: TGTGCCAGCAGCTTAGTGGGGCGGTCAAGAGAAGCTTTCTTT. Its translation is CASSLVGRSREAFF.

This chain uses TRBV19 with TRBJ2-6, with 11 positions matching TRBD2. The trim removed 6 bases at V and 3 bases at J, leaving 7 bases unmatched. Germline V gene lookup returns CDR1 LNHDA and CDR2 SQIVND (reference sequence). CDR3 length: 17 residues. CDR3 loop: CASRRTSGSGGANVLTF. CDR3 coding DNA: TGTGCCAGTAGGCGAACTAGCGGGAGTGGTGGGGCCAACGTCCTGACTTTC. The full variable domain, with the rest looked up from reference TRBV19 and TRBJ2-6, is DGGITQSPKYLFRKEGQNVTLSCEQNLNHDAMYWYRQDPGQGLRLIYYSQIVNDFQKGDIAEGYSVSREKKESFPLTVTSAQKNPTAFYLCASRRTSGSGGANVLTFGAGSRLTVL.

V gene TRBV20-1 combines with J gene TRBJ1-1; D is unclear. V shed 0 bases and J shed 7 bases, with 6 bases lying between them. CDR1 is DFQATT and CDR2 is SNEGSKA in the germline V gene (reference sequence). The CDR3 contains 11 residues. CDR3 sequence reads: CSARESGEAFF. DNA of the CDR3: TGCAGTGCTAGAGAATCAGGTGAAGCTTTCTTT.

This clone was detected a few times. This chain joins TRBV7-2 and TRBJ2-3; TRBD2 matches at 16 bases. The CDR3 is 17 amino acids. Trimming removed 5 bases from V and 6 bases from J; junction bases left unmatched: 8. From germline, CDR1 is SGHTA and CDR2 FQGNSA. CDR3 loop: CASSPAGTSGRADTQYF. The CDR3 region has the DNA TGTGCCAGCAGCCCCGCCGGGACTAGCGGGAGGGCGGATACGCAGTATTTT.

In its sample, this clone was seen a few times. V usage is TRBV2 and J usage is TRBJ1-5, with a tentative D call TRBD1 (5 bases). Trimming removed 6 bases from V and 3 bases from J, with 12 bases in between. Germline assignment: CDR1 SNHLY and CDR2 FYNNEI. The CDR3 contains 14 residues. The CDR3 nucleotides are TGTGCCAGCAGGGTAGGCAGGGACAATCAGCCCCAGCATTTT. Residues: CASRVGRDNQPQHF. The full variable domain, with the rest looked up from reference TRBV2 and TRBJ1-5, is EPEVTQTPSHQVTQMGQEVILRCVPISNHLYFYWYRQILGQKVEFLVSFYNNEISEKSEIFDDQFSVERPDGSNFTLKIRSTKLEDSAMYFCASRVGRDNQPQHFGDGTRLSIL.

The chain combines TRBV20-1 with TRBJ2-5; D is unclear. Looked up from germline, CDR1 is DFQATT and CDR2 is SNEGSKA (reference sequence). The CDR3 sequence is 11 residues long. Between the trimmed V and J ends, which lost 6 bases and 3 bases, there was a span of 8 bases. The CDR3 DNA follows: TGCAGTGCCGCCACTGAAGAGACCCAGTACTTC. Amino acid sequence: CSAATEETQYF.

V is TRBV28 and J is TRBJ2-7, with a weak D call TRBD1 (5 bases). This CDR3 comprises 16 residues. Trimming pared 3 bases from V and 2 bases from J, leaving 17 bases between. The germline V gene has CDR1 MDHEN and CDR2 SYDVKM. The CDR3: CASSFRQKYPTYEQYF. The CDR3 DNA reads as TGTGCCAGCAGTTTCCGACAGAAATATCCCACCTACGAGCAGTACTTC. The full variable domain, its missing parts supplied by reference TRBV28 and TRBJ2-7, is DVKVTQSSRYLVKRTGEKVFLECVQDMDHENMFWYRQDPGLGLRLIYFSYDVKMKEKGDIPEGYSVSREKKERFSLILESASTNQTSMYLCASSFRQKYPTYEQYFGPGTRLTVT.